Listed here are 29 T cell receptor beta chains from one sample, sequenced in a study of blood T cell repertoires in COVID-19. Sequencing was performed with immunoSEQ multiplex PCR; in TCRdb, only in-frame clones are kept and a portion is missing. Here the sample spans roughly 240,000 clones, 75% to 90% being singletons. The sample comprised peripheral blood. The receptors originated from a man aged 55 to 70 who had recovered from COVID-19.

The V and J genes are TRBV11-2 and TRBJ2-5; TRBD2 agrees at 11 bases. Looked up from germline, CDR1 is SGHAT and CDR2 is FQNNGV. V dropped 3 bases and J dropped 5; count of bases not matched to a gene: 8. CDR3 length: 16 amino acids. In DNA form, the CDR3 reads TGTGCCAGCAGCTTTAATAGCGGGGGGGCCGGGGAGACCCAGTACTTC. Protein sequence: CASSFNSGGAGETQYF.

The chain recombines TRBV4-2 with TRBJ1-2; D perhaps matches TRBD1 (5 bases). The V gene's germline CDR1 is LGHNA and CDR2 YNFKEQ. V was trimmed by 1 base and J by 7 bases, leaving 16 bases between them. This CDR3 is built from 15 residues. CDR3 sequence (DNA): TGTGCCAGCAGCCAAGGTGGGGCCCTGAGACTTGGCTACACCTTC. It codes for CASSQGGALRLGYTF.

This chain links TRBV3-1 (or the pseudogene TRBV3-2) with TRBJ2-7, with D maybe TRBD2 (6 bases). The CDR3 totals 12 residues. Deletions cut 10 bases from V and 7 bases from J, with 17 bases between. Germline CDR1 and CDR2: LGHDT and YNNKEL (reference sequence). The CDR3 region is CATRQEGGEQYF. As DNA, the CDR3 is TGTGCCACTCGTCAGGAGGGCGGGGAGCAGTACTTC.

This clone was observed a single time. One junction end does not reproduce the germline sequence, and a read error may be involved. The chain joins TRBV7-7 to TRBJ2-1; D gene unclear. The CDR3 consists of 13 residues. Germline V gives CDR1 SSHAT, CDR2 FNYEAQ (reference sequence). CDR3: CASSASSYNEQFF. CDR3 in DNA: TGTGCTAGCAGCGCTAGCTCCTACAATGAGCAGTTCTTC.

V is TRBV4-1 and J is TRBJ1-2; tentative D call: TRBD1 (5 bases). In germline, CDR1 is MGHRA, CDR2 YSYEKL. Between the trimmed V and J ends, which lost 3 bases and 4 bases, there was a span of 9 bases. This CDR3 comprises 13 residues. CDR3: CASSQVTGYGYTF. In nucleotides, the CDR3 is TGCGCCAGCAGCCAGGTCACAGGCTATGGCTACACCTTC.

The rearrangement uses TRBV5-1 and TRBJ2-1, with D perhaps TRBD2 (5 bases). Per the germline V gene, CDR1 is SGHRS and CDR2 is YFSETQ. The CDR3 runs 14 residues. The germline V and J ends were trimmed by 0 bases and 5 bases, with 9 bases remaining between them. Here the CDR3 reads CASSLVTGNNEQFF. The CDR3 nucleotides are TGCGCCAGCAGCTTGGTAACGGGGAACAATGAGCAGTTCTTC.

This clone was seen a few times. CDR3 sequence reads: CAVAGGYNEQFF. The CDR3 DNA follows: TGTGCGGTGGCGGGAGGCTACAATGAGCAGTTCTTC. The rearrangement links TRBV5-5 to TRBJ2-1, with 8 bases lining up with TRBD2. CDR3 length: 12 amino acids. In germline, CDR1 is SGHKS, CDR2 YYEKEE (reference sequence).

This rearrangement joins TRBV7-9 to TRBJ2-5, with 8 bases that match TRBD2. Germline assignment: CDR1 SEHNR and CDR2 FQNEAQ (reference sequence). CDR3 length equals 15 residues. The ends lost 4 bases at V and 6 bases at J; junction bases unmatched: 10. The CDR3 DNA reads TGTGCCAGCAGCTCATGGACTAGCTCGGGGAAGACCCAGTACTTC. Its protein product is CASSSWTSSGKTQYF.

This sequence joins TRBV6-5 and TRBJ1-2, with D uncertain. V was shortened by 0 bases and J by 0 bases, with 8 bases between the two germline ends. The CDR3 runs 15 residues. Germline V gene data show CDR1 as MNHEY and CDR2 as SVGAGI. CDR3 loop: CASSYSSEANYGYTF. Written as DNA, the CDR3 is TGTGCCAGCAGTTACTCTAGTGAAGCTAACTATGGCTACACCTTC.

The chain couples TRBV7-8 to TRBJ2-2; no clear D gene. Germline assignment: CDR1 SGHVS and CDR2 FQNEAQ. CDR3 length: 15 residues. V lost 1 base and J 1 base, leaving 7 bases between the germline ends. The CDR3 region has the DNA TGTGCCAGCAGCTTAGTTCGCGTGAACACCGGGGAGCTGTTTTTT. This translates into CASSLVRVNTGELFF.

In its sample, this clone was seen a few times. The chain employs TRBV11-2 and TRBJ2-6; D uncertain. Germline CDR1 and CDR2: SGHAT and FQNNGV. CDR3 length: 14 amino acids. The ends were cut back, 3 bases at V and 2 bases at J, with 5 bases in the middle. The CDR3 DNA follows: TGTGCCAGCAGCTTGTCTACTGGGGCCAACGTCCTGACTTTC. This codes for CASSLSTGANVLTF.

CDR3 sequence: CASSSGGNYEQYF. CDR3 nucleotides: TGTGCCAGCAGCTCCGGGGGAAACTACGAGCAGTACTTC. The V gene is TRBV14, the J gene TRBJ2-7; TRBD2 might be the D (6 bases). Deletions cut 5 bases from V and 3 bases from J, with 11 bases between. The CDR3 runs 13 residues. The germline V gene has CDR1 SGHDN and CDR2 FVKESK.

CDR3 DNA sequence: TGTGCCAGCAGCCATGACCTCCAGGGCACCGGGGAGCTGTTTTTT. It is translated as CASSHDLQGTGELFF. V gene TRBV4-2 combines with J gene TRBJ2-2, with D possibly TRBD1 on 5 matching bases. Germline lookup yields CDR1 LGHNA and CDR2 YNFKEQ. The CDR3 runs to 15 residues. Trimming took off 3 bases at V and 4 bases at J, with 12 bases between the two ends.

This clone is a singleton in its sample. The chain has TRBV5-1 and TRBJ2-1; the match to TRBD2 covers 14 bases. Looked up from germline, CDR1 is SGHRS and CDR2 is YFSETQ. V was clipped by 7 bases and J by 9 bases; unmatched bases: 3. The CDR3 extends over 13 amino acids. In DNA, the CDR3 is TGCGCCAGCTCGGGACTAGCGGGAGCTGAGCAGTTCTTC. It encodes CASSGLAGAEQFF.

CDR3 sequence reads: CASRRPGDTQYF. The CDR3 nucleotides are TGTGCCAGCAGACGCCCCGGGGATACGCAGTATTTT. The chain carries TRBV28 and TRBJ2-3, with unresolved D. Germline lookup yields CDR1 MDHEN and CDR2 SYDVKM. CDR3 length: 12 amino acids. Deletions cut 6 bases from V and 6 bases from J, with 10 bases between.

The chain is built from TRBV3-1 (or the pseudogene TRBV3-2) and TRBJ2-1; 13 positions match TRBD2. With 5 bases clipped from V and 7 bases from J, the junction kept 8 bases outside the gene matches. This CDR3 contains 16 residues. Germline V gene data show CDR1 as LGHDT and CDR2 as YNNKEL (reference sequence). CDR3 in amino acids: CASSARLAGGSNEQFF. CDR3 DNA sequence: TGTGCCAGCAGCGCAAGACTAGCGGGAGGCTCTAATGAGCAGTTCTTC.

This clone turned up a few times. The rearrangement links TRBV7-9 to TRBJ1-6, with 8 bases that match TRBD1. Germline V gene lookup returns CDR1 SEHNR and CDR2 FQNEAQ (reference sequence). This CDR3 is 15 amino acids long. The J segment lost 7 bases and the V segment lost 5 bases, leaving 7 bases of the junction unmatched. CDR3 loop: CASSPQTGENSPLHF. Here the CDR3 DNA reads TGTGCCAGCAGCCCCCAGACAGGGGAGAATTCACCCCTCCACTTT.

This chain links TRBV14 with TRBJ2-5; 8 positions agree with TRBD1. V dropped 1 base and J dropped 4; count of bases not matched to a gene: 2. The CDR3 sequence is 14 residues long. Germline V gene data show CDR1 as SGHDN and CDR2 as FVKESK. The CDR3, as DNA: TGTGCCAGCAGCCAAGGGACAGGGCCAGAGACCCAGTACTTC. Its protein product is CASSQGTGPETQYF.

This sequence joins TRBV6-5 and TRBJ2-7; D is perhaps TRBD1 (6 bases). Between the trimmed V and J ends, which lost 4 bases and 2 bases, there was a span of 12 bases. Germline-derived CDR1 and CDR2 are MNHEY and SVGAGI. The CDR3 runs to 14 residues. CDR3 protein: CASSWGQGTYEQYF. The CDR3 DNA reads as TGTGCCAGCAGTTGGGGGCAGGGAACCTACGAGCAGTACTTC.

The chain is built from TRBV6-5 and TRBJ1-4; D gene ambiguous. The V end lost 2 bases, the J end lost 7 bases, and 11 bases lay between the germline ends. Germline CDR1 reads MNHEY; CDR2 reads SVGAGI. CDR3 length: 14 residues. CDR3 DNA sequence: TGTGCCAGCAGTTACCTGCAGTCCCCTGAAAAACTGTTTTTT. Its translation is CASSYLQSPEKLFF.

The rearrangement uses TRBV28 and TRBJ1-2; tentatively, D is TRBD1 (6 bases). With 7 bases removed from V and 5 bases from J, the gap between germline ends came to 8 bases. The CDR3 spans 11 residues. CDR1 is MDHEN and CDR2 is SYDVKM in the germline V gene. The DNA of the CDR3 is TGTGCCAGCACCCAGGGGTATGGCTACACCTTC. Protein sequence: CASTQGYGYTF.

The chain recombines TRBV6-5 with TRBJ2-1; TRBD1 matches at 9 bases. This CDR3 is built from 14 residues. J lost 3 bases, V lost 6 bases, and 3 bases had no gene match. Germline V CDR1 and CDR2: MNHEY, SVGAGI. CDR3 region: CASRGTGYYNEQFF. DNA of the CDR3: TGTGCCAGCAGGGGGACAGGGTACTACAATGAGCAGTTCTTC.

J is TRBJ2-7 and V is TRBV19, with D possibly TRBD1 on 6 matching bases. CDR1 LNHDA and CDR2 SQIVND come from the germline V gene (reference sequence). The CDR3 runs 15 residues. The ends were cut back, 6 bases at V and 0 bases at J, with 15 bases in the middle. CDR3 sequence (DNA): TGTGCCAGTAGGCGTTACAGGGATAGCTCCTACGAGCAGTACTTC. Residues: CASRRYRDSSYEQYF. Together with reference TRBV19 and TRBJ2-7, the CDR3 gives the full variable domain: DGGITQSPKYLFRKEGQNVTLSCEQNLNHDAMYWYRQDPGQGLRLIYYSQIVNDFQKGDIAEGYSVSREKKESFPLTVTSAQKNPTAFYLCASRRYRDSSYEQYFGPGTRLTVT.

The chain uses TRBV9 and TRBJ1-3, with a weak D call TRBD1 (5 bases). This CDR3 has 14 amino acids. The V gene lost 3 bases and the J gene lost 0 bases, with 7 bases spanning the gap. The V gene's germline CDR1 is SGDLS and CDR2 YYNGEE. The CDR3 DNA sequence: TGTGCCAGCAGCGCAGACAGCTCTGGAAACACCATATATTTT. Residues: CASSADSSGNTIYF.

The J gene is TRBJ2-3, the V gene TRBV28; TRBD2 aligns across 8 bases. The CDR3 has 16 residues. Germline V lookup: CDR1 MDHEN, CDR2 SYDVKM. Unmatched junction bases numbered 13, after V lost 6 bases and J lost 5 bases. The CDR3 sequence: CASRDWSGGHLDTQYF. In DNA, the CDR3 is TGTGCCAGCAGAGACTGGAGCGGGGGCCACCTAGATACGCAGTATTTT.

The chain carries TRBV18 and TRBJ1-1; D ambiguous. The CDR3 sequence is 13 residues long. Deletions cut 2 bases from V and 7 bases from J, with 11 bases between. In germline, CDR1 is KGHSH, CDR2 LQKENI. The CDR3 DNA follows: TGTGCCAGCTCACCAAAGAGAACGGGTGAAGCTTTCTTT. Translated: CASSPKRTGEAFF.

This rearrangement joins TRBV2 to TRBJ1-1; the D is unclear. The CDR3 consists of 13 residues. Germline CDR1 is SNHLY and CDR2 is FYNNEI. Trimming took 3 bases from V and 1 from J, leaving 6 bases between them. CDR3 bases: TGTGCCAGCAGTGATCAGTCGAACACTGAAGCTTTCTTT. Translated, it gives CASSDQSNTEAFF.

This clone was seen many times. CDR3 sequence reads: CASSPGGAGYGYTF. The CDR3, as DNA: TGTGCCAGCAGCCCGGGGGGGGCAGGCTATGGCTACACCTTC. This chain uses TRBV5-4 with TRBJ1-2; the D gene is possibly TRBD1 (6 bases). The CDR3 is 14 amino acids. V shed 4 bases and J shed 4 bases, with 14 bases lying between them. Looked up from germline, CDR1 is SGHNT and CDR2 is YYREEE (reference sequence).

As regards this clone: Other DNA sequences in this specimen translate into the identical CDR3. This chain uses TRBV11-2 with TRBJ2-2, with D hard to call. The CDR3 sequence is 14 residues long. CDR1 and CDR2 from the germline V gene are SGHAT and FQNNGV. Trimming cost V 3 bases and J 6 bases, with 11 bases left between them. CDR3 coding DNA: TGTGCCAGCAGCTTCGGCCGCGGAGCCGGGGAGCTGTTTTTT. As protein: CASSFGRGAGELFF.